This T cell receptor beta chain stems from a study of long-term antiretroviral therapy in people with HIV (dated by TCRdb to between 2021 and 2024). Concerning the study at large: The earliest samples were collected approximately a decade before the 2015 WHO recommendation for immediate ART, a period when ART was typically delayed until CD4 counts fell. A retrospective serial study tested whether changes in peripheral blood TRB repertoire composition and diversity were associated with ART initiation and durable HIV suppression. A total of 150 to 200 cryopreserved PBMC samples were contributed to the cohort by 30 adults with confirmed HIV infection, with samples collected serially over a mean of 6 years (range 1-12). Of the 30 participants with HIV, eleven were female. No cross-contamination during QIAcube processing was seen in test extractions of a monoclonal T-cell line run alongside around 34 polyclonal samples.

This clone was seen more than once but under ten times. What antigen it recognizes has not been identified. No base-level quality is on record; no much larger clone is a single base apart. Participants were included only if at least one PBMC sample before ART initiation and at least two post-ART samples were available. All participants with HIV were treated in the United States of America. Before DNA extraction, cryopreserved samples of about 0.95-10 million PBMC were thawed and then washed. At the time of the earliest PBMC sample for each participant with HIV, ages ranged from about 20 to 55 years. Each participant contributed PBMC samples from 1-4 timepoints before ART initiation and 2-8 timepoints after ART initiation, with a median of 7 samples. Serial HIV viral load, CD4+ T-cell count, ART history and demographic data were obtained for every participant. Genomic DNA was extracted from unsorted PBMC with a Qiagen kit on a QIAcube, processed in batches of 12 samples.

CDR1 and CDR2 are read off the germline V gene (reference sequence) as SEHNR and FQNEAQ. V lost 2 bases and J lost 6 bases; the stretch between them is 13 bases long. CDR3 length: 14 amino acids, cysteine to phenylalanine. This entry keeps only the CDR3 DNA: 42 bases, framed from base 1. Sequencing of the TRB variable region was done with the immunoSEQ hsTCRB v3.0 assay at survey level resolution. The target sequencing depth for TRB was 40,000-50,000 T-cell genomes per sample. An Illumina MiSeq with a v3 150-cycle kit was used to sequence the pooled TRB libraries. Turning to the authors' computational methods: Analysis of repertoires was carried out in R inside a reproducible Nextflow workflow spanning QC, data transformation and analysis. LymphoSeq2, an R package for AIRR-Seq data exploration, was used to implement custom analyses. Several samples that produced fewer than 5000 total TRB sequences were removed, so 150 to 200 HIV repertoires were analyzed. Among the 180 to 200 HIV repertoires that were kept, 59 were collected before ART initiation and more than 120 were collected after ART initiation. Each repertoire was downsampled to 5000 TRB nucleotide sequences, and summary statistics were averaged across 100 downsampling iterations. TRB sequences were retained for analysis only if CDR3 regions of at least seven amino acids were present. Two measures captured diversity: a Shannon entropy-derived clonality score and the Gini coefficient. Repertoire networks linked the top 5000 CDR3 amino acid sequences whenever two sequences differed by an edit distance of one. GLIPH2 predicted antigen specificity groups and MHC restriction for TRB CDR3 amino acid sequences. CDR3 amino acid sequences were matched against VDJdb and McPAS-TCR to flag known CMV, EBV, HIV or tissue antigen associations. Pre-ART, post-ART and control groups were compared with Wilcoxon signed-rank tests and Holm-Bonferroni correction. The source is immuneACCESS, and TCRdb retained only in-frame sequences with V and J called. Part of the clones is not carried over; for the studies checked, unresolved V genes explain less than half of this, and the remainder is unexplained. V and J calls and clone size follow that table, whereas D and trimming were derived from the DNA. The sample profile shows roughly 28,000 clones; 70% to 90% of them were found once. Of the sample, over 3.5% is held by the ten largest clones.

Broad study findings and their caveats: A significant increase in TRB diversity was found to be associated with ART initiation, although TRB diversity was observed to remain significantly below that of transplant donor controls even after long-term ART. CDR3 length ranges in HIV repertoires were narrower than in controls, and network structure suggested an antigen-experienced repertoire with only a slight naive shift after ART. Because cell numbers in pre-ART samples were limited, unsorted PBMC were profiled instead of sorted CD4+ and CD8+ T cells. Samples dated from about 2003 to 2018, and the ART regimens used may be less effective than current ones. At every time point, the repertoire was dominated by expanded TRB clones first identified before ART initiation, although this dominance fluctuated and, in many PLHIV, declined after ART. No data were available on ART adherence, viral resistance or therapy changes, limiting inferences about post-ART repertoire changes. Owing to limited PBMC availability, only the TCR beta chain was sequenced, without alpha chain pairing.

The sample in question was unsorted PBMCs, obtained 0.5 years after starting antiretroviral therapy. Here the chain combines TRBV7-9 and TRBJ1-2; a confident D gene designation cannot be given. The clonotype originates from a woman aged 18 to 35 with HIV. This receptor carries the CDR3 CASSLITSGNGYTF. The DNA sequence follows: TGTGCCAGCAGCTTAATCACCTCGGGTAATGGCTACACCTTC.